These 4 T cell receptor beta chains were all obtained from the same sample, sequenced in a study of spatial heterogeneity in lung cancer. General study findings and limits: Tumors with more nonsynonymous mutations had more expanded intratumoral alpha and beta TCRs.

Their cognate antigens are unknown. Time point meaning: sample taken at primary tumor resection. TCRdb itself ran the 5' RACE reads through MiXCR, one entry per CDR3 protein. Of around 95,000 distinct CDR3 sequences in the sample, about 4.6% were seen once. Sequencing was performed on lung tumor tissue, taken at surgery. These receptors were obtained from a male donor with early-stage non-small cell lung cancer.

This clonotype came up many times. The V gene is TRBV2, the J gene TRBJ2-1, with 10 nucleotides matching TRBD2. The CDR3 contains 15 residues. Trimming at V came to 3 bases and at J to 8 bases, leaving 7 bases not matched to a gene. Germline V gene lookup returns CDR1 SNHLY and CDR2 FYNNEI. Written as DNA, the CDR3 is TGTGCCAGCAGTGAGGCTAGCGGGAGAATATATGAGCAGTTCTTC. It specifies CASSEASGRIYEQFF.

This clonotype was picked up a small number of times. This rearrangement joins TRBV28 to TRBJ1-1; D gene unclear. The V gene lost 7 bases and the J gene lost 3 bases, with 12 bases spanning the gap. This CDR3 has 13 amino acids. The germline CDR1 and CDR2 sequences are MDHEN and SYDVKM. The CDR3 DNA sequence: TGTGCCAGCAACCCGGCACCCTACACTGAAGCTTTCTTT. As protein: CASNPAPYTEAFF. Combining the CDR3 with reference TRBV28 and TRBJ1-1 gives the whole variable domain DVKVTQSSRYLVKRTGEKVFLECVQDMDHENMFWYRQDPGLGLRLIYFSYDVKMKEKGDIPEGYSVSREKKERFSLILESASTNQTSMYLCASNPAPYTEAFFGQGTRLTVV.

This clonotype was seen at least ten times. The genes are TRBV5-1 and TRBJ2-1; D possibly matches TRBD1 or TRBD2 (5 bases each). The CDR3 is 14 residues long. Looked up from germline, CDR1 is SGHRS and CDR2 is YFSETQ. V lost 7 bases to trimming and J lost 0 bases, with 11 bases between them. The CDR3 region is CASSGGFSYNEQFF. The CDR3 DNA sequence: TGCGCCAGCTCTGGGGGTTTCTCCTACAATGAGCAGTTCTTC.

This clonotype was observed many times. This chain connects TRBV7-2 to TRBJ2-1, with 7 bases matching TRBD1. This CDR3 region has 14 residues. Losses at the gene ends were 4 bases for V and 7 bases for J; bases not matched to a gene: 7. Germline assignment: CDR1 SGHTA and CDR2 FQGNSA. For the CDR3, the DNA is TGTGCCAGCAGCTCTATCAGACAGGGAAATGAGCAGTTCTTC. Translating gives CASSSIRQGNEQFF.